These T cell receptor beta chains were read from a single sample in a study of vaccination and CD4 T cells after COVID-19. TCRdb processed the PCR reads anew with MiXCR; each CDR3 protein has one entry. The sample consists of about 14,000 distinct CDR3 sequences, nearly 75% of them appearing once. These TCRs are of unknown antigen specificity. The sample was CD4+ T cells from blood, cultured in vitro. These receptors were taken from a human donor who had recovered from COVID-19. CDR3s include the opening cysteine and the closing phenylalanine or tryptophan. Each record gives: clone size, D gene, J gene, V gene, CDR3 protein, CDR3 DNA. D genes are given only for firm matches. Expanded clones are given a class, and other clones once, few, many or no size at all.

- - TRBJ1-1 TRBV18 CASSPAPRVPNTEAFF TGTGCCAGCTCACCTGCCCCCAGGGTACCCAACACTGAAGCTTTCTTT
- TRBD2 TRBJ2-7 TRBV18 CASSPPGSGRSYEQYF TGTGCCAGCTCACCTCCCGGTAGCGGGAGATCCTACGAGCAGTACTTC
- TRBD2 TRBJ2-3 TRBV7-2 CASSSLGLATRGDTQYF TGTGCCAGCAGCTCACTAGGACTAGCGACAAGGGGAGATACGCAGTATTTT
- - TRBJ2-1 TRBV7-9 CASSPLGHEQFF TGTGCCAGCAGCCCGTTGGGGCATGAGCAGTTCTTC
- TRBD2 TRBJ2-1 TRBV6-2/TRBV6-3 CASSYSPSGSSYNEQFF TGTGCCAGCAGTTACTCACCTAGCGGGAGCTCCTACAATGAGCAGTTCTTC
once - TRBJ1-1 TRBV28 CASSLRVTEAFF TGTGCCAGCAGTTTAAGGGTCACTGAAGCTTTCTTT
- TRBD2 TRBJ2-3 TRBV2 CASRGTSGTDTQYF TGTGCCAGCAGGGGGACTAGCGGCACAGATACGCAGTATTTT
- - TRBJ2-3 TRBV28 CASSSPGRTDTQYF TGTGCCAGCAGTTCCCCGGGACGCACAGATACGCAGTATTTT
- TRBD1 TRBJ2-5 TRBV10-3 CATSRGETQYF TGTGCCACCTCCAGGGGGGAGACCCAGTACTTC
- - TRBJ2-7 TRBV7-2 CASSLEGALLARQYF TGTGCCAGCAGCTTAGAGGGCGCCCTCCTTGCTAGGCAGTACTTC
few TRBD1 TRBJ1-2 TRBV27 CASSLSGTGLTPSYGYTF TGTGCCAGCAGTTTATCGGGGACAGGACTCACCCCTTCTTATGGCTACACCTTC
once - TRBJ1-3 TRBV15 CATSRGAGNTIYF TGTGCCACCAGCAGGGGAGCTGGAAACACCATATATTTT
- - TRBJ1-1 TRBV20-1 CSAPPGYREAFF TGCAGTGCCCCACCGGGCTACAGAGAAGCTTTCTTT
large - TRBJ2-2 TRBV7-8 CASSLWDTLRTGELFF TGTGCCAGCAGCTTATGGGACACGCTTAGGACCGGGGAGCTGTTTTTT
- - TRBJ1-1 TRBV6-2/TRBV6-3 CASRGGIEAFF TGTGCCAGCAGAGGAGGGATTGAAGCATTCTTT
- TRBD2 TRBJ2-5 TRBV7-2 CASSSSGRARGTQYF TGTGCCAGCAGCTCTAGCGGGAGGGCCCGGGGGACCCAGTACTTC
- - TRBJ1-2 TRBV5-6 CASSFGQNYGYTF TGTGCCAGCAGCTTTGGACAGAACTATGGCTACACCTTC
once - TRBJ1-5 TRBV20-1 CSARDSPHQPQHF TGCAGTGCTAGGGACTCCCCCCATCAGCCCCAGCATTTT
- - TRBJ1-1 TRBV6-4 CASSDSIRGTEAFF TGTGCCAGCAGTGACTCGATCAGGGGCACTGAAGCTTTCTTT
- - TRBJ2-3 TRBV20-1 CSAREVISPTDTQYF TGCAGTGCTAGGGAGGTGATAAGCCCCACAGATACGCAGTATTTT
- - TRBJ2-7 TRBV19 CASSMRHQERQYF TGTGCCAGTAGTATGCGGCACCAGGAGAGGCAGTACTTC
- - TRBJ1-5 TRBV7-8 CASSLALAGQPQHF TGTGCCAGCAGCTTAGCCCTTGCCGGGCAGCCCCAGCATTTT
- TRBD2 TRBJ2-7 TRBV20-1 CSARALRGREGYEQYF TGCAGTGCTAGAGCCCTGAGGGGGCGGGAGGGCTACGAGCAGTACTTC
few - TRBJ1-6 TRBV15 CATSIGTGLSSYNSPLHF TGTGCCACCAGCATCGGCACAGGTCTTAGCTCCTATAATTCACCCCTCCACTTT
- - TRBJ1-1 TRBV10-1 CASSETPKPGDTEAFF TGCGCCAGCAGTGAGACCCCGAAGCCAGGGGACACTGAAGCTTTCTTT
- - TRBJ2-2 TRBV7-3 CASSLGATNTGELFF TGTGCCAGCAGCTTGGGGGCAACGAACACCGGGGAGCTGTTTTTT
- - TRBJ1-5 TRBV6-1 CASSGQRGGPQHF TGTGCCAGCAGTGGACAGAGGGGAGGGCCCCAGCATTTT
- - TRBJ1-6 TRBV28 CATIIDVRASGSPLHF TGTGCCACCATAATCGATGTCAGGGCATCGGGTTCACCCCTCCACTTT
few - TRBJ1-5 TRBV7-2 CASSLGSISNSNQPQHF TGTGCCAGCAGCTTAGGTTCAATCAGCAACAGCAATCAGCCCCAGCATTTT
- - TRBJ1-2 TRBV27 CASSLSRGYGYTF TGTGCCAGCAGTTTAAGCAGGGGCTATGGCTACACCTTC
few - TRBJ1-2 TRBV5-4 CASSFSQGRGYGYTF TGTGCCAGCAGCTTCTCACAGGGACGGGGCTATGGCTACACCTTC
- - TRBJ1-5 TRBV21-1 CASSDHQPQHF TGTGCCAGCAGCGACCATCAGCCCCAGCATTTT
- TRBD1 TRBJ1-6 TRBV19 CASRVVTGISPLHF TGTGCCAGTAGAGTCGTGACAGGGATCTCACCCCTCCACTTT
- - TRBJ1-6 TRBV7-9 CASSPQAGSPLHF TGTGCCAGCAGTCCACAGGCGGGTTCACCCCTCCACTTT
- TRBD1 TRBJ1-1 TRBV20-1 CSALQGANEAFF TGCAGTGCTTTACAGGGGGCGAATGAAGCTTTCTTT
- TRBD2 TRBJ2-5 TRBV14 CASSRRLAGTPETQYF TGTGCCAGCAGCCGCCGACTAGCGGGAACGCCGGAGACCCAGTACTTC
- - TRBJ2-1 TRBV6-5 CASSLNNEQFF TGTGCCAGCAGTTTGAACAATGAGCAGTTCTTC
- - TRBJ2-3 TRBV6-1 CAISQDGSNTDTQYF TGTGCCATCAGTCAGGACGGATCGAACACAGATACGCAGTATTTT
- - TRBJ1-5 TRBV20-1 CSAREGPSNQPQHF TGCAGTGCTAGAGAAGGACCAAGCAATCAGCCCCAGCATTTT